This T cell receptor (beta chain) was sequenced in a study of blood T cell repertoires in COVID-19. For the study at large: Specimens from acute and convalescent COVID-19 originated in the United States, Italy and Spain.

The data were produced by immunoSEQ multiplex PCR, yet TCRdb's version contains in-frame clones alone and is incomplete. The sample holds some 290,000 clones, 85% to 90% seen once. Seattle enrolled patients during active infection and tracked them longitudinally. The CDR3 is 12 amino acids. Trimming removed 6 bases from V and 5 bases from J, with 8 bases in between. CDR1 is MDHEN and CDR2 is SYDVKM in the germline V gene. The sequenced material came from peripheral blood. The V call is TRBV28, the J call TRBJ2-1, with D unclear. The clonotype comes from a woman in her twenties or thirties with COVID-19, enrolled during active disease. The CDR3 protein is CASRTANNEQFF. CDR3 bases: TGTGCCAGCAGAACAGCAAACAATGAGCAGTTCTTC.